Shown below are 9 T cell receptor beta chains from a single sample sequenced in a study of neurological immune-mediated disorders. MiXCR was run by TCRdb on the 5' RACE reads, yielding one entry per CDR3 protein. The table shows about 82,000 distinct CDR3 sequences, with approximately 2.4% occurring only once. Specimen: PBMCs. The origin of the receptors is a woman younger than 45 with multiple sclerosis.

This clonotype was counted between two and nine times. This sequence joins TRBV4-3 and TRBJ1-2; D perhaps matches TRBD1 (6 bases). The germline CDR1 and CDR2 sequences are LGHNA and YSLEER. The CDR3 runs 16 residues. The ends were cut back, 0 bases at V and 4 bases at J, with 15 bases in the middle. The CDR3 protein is CASSQDPGAQAYGYTF. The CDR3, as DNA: TGCGCCAGCAGCCAAGATCCGGGGGCGCAAGCCTATGGCTACACCTTC.

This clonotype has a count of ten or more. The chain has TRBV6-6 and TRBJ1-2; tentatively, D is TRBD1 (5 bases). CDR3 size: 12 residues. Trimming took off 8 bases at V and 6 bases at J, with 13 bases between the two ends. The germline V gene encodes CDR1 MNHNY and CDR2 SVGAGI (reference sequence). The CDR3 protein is CASGDRGNGYTF. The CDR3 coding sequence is TGTGCCAGCGGGGACCGGGGTAATGGCTACACCTTC.

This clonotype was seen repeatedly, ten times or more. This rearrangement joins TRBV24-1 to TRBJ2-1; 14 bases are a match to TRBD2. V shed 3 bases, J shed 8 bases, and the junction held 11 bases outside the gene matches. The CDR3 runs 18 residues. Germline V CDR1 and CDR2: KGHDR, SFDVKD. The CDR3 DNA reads TGTGCCACCAGTGATCCTCCGGGACTAGCGGGAGACAACGATGAGCAGTTCTTC. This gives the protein CATSDPPGLAGDNDEQFF.

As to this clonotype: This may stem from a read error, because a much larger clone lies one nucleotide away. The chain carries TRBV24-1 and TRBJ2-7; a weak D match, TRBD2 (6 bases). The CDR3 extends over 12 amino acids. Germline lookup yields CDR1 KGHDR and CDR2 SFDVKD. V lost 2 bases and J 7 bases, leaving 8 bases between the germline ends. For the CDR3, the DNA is TGTGCCACCAGTGATTGGGGGGAAGAGCAGTACTTC. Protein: CATSDWGEEQYF.

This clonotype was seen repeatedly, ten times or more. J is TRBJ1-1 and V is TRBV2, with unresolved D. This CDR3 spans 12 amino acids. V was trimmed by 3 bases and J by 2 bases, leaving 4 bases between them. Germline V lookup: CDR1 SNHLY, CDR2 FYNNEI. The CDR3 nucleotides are TGTGCCAGCAGTGACGTTAACACTGAAGCTTTCTTT. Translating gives CASSDVNTEAFF.

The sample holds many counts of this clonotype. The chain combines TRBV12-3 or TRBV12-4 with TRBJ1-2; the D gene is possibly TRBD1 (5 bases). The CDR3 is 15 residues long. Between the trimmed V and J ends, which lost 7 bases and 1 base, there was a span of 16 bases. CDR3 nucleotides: TGTGCCAGCACCATGCGGGACGGGCTTAACTATGGCTACACCTTC. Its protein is CASTMRDGLNYGYTF.

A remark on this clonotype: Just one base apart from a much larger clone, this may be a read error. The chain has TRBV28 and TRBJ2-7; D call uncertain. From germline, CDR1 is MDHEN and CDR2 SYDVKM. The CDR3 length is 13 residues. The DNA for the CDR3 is TGTGCCAGCAGTCGTACGGGTTCCGACGAGAAGTACTTC. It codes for CASSRTGSDEKYF.

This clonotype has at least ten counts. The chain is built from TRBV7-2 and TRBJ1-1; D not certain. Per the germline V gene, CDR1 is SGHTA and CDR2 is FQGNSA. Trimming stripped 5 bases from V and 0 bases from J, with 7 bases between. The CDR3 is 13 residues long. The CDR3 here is CASSRVMNTEAFF. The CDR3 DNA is TGTGCCAGCAGCAGGGTCATGAACACTGAAGCTTTCTTT.

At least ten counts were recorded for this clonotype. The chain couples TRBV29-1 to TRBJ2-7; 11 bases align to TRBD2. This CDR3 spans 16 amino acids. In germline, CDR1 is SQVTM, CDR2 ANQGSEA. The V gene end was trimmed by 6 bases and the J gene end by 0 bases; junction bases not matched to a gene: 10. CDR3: CSVGREGLAASYEQYF. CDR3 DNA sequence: TGCAGCGTGGGAAGGGAGGGACTAGCGGCCTCCTACGAGCAGTACTTC.